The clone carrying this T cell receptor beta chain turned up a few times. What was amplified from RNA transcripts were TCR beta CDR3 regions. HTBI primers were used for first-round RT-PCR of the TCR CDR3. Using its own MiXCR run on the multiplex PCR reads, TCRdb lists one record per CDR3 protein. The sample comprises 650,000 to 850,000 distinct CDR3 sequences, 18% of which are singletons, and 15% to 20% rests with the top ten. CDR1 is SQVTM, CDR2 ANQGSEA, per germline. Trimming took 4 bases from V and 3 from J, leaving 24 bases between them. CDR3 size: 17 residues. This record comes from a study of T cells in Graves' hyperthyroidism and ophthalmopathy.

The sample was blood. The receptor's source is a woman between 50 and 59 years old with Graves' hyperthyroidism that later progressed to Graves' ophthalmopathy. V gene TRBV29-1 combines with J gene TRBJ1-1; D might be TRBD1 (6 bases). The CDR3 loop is CSVVKTGWSVWHTEAFF. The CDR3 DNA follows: TGCAGCGTTGTCAAGACAGGTTGGTCGGTGTGGCACACTGAAGCTTTCTTT.